The sequence of this T cell receptor (beta chain) was determined in a study of cytomegalovirus exposure and HLA in healthy donors. The PCR used 60 Vbeta and 13 Jbeta primers. In the source study's methods: Tens of millions of unique TCR beta chains, around 10 million of them shared, were counted by a later analysis. Sequenced by immunoSEQ multiplex PCR; TCRdb stores in-frame clones only, minus some. Clone size and the V and J calls come from that table; the DNA yielded D and trimming. The sample shows 200,000 to 300,000 clones, about 80% of them seen only once. The CDR3 totals 19 residues. V shed 3 bases and J 2 bases; nucleotides not matched to a gene: 9. Germline CDR1 is SGHRS and CDR2 is YFSETQ.

This TCR was recovered from a woman in her sixties in good health and CMV-seropositive. The rearrangement joins TRBV5-1 to TRBJ2-1; 15 bases are a match to TRBD2. The sequencing sample was made of PBMCs. The CDR3 loop is CASSSSGTSGRPAYNEQFF. The CDR3 coding sequence is TGCGCCAGCAGCTCGTCCGGGACTAGCGGGAGGCCGGCCTACAATGAGCAGTTCTTC.